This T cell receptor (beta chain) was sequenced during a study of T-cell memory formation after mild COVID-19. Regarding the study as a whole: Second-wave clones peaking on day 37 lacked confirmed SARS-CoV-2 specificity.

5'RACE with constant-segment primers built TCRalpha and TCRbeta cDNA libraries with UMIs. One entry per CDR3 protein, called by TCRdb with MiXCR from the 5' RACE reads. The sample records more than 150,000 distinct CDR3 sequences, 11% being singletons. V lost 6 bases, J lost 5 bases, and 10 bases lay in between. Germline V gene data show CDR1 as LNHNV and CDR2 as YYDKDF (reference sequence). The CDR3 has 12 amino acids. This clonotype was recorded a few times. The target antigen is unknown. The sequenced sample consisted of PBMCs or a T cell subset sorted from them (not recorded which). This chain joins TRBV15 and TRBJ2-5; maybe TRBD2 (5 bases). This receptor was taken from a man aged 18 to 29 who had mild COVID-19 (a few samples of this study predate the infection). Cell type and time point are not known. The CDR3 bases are TGTGCCACCAGGGGAGCGTCGGAGACCCAGTACTTC. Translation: CATRGASETQYF.